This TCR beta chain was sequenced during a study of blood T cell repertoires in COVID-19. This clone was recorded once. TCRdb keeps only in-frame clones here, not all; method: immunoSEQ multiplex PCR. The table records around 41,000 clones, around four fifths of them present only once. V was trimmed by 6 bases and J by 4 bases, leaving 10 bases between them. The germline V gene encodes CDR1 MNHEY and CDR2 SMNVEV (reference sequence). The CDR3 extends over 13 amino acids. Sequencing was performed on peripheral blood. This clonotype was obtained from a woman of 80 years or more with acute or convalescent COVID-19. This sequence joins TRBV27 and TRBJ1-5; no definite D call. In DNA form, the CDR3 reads TGTGCCAGCAGACCAGACACAAATCAGCCCCAGCATTTT. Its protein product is CASRPDTNQPQHF.